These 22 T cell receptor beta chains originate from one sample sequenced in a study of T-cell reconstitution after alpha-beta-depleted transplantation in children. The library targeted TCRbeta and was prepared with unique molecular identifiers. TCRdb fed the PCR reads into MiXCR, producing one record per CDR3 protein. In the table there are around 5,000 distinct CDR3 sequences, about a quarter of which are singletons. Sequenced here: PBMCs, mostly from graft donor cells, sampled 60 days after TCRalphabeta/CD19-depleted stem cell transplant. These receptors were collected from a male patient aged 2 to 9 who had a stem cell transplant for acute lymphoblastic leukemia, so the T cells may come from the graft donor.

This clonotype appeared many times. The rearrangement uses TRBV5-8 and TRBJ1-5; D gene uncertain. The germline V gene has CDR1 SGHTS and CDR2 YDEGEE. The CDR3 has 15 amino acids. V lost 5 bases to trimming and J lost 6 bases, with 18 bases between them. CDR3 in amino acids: CASRSLGDRIQPQHF. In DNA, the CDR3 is TGTGCCAGCAGGTCGCTGGGTGATAGGATTCAGCCCCAGCATTTT.

CDR3: CAIAWVGLANHDEQFF. In nucleotides, the CDR3 is TGTGCCATCGCCTGGGTCGGACTAGCGAATCATGATGAGCAGTTCTTC. V gene TRBV7-8 combines with J gene TRBJ2-1, with 9 bases that match TRBD2. The germline V gene encodes CDR1 SGHVS and CDR2 FQNEAQ. V lost 10 bases, J lost 8 bases, and 18 bases stayed unmatched. This CDR3 spans 16 amino acids.

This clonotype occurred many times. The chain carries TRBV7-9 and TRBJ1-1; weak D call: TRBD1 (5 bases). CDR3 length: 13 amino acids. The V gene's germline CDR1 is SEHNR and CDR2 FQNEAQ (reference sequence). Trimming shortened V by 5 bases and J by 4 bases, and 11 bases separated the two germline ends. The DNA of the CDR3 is TGTGCCAGCAGCCAGACGAGGGGCACTGAAGCTTTCTTT. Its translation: CASSQTRGTEAFF.

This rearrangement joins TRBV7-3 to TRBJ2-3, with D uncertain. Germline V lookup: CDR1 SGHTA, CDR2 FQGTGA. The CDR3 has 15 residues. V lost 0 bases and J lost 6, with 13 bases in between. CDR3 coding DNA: TGTGCCAGCAGCTTAACCCCGACCGCTTCGGATACGCAGTATTTT. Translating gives CASSLTPTASDTQYF.

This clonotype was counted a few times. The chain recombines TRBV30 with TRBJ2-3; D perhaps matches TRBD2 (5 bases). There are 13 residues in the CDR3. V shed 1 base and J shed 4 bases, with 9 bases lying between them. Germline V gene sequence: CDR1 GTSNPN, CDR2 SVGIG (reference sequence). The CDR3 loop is CAWSGTQADTQYF. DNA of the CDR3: TGTGCCTGGAGTGGGACTCAAGCAGATACGCAGTATTTT.

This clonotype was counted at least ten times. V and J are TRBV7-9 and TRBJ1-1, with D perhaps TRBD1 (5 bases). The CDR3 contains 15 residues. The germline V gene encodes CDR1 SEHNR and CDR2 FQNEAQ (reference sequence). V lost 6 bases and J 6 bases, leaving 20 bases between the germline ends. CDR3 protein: CASRPTGTFLAEAFF. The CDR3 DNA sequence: TGTGCCAGCAGACCTACCGGGACCTTCTTGGCTGAAGCTTTCTTT.

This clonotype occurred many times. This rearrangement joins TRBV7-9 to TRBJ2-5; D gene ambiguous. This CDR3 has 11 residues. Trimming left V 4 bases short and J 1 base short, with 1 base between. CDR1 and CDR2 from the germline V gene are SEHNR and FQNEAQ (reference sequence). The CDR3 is CASSSQETQYF. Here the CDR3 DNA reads TGTGCCAGCAGCTCCCAAGAGACCCAGTACTTC.

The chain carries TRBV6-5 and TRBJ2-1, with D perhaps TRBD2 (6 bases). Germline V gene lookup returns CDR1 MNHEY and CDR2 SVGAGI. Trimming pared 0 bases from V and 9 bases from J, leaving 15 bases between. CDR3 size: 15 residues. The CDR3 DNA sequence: TGTGCCAGCAGTTACTCGTATACGGGAGATGTTGAGCAGTTCTTC. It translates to CASSYSYTGDVEQFF.

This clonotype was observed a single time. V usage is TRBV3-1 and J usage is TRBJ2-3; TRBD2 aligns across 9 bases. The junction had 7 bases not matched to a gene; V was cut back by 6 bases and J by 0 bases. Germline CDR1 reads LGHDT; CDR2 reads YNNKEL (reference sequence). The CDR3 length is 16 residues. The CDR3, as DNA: TGTGCCAGCAGTTCGATACTAGCGGGTAGCACAGATACGCAGTATTTT. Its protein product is CASSSILAGSTDTQYF.

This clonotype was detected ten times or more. The CDR3 is CASTPGLRNTEAFF. CDR3 in DNA: TGTGCCAGCACCCCCGGGCTACGGAACACTGAAGCTTTCTTT. The chain links TRBV25-1 to TRBJ1-1, with D hard to call. The germline CDR1 and CDR2 sequences are MGHDK and SYGVNS. The CDR3 has 14 amino acids. Trimming shortened V by 7 bases and J by 1 base, and 13 bases separated the two germline ends.

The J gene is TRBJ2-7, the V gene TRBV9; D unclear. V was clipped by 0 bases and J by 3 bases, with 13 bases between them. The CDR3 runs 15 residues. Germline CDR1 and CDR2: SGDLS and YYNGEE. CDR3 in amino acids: CASSVALGLNYEQYF. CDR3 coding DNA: TGTGCCAGCAGCGTAGCCTTAGGGCTAAACTACGAGCAGTACTTC.

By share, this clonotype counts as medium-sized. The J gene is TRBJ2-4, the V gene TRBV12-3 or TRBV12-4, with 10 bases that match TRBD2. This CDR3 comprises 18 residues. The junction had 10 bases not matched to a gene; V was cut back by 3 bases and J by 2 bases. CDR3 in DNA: TGTGCCAGCAGTTTGACCAGCGGGAGGGCCGGGCCCAAAAACATTCAGTACTTC. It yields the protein CASSLTSGRAGPKNIQYF.

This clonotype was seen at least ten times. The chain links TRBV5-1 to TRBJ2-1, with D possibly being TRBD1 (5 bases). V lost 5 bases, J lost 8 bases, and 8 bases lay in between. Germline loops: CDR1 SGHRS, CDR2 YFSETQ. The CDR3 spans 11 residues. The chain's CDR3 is CASRAGHEQFF. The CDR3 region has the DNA TGCGCCAGCAGAGCAGGGCATGAGCAGTTCTTC.

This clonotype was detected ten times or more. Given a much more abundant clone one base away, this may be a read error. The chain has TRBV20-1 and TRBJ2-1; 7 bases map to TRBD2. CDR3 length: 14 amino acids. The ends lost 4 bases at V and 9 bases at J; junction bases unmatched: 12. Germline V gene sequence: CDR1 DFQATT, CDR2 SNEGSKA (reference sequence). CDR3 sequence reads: CSAIILADRGEQFF. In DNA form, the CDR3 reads TGCAGTGCTATTATCCTAGCGGATAGAGGTGAGCAGTTCTTC.

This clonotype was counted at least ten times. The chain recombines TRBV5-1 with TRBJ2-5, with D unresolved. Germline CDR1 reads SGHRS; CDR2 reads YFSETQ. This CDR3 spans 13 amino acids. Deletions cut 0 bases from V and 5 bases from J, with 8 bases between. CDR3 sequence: CASSLGSWETQYF. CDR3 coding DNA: TGCGCCAGCAGCTTGGGTTCATGGGAGACCCAGTACTTC.

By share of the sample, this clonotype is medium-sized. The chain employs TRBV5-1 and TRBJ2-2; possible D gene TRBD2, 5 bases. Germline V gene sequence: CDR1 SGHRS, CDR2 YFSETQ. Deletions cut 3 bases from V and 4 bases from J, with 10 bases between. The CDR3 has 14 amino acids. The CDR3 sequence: CASSYGVGTGELFF. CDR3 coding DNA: TGCGCCAGCAGCTACGGGGTTGGCACCGGGGAGCTGTTTTTT. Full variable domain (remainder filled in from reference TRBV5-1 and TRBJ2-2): KAGVTQTPRYLIKTRGQQVTLSCSPISGHRSVSWYQQTPGQGLQFLFEYFSETQRNKGNFPGRFSGRQFSNSRSEMNVSTLELGDSALYLCASSYGVGTGELFFGEGSRLTVL.

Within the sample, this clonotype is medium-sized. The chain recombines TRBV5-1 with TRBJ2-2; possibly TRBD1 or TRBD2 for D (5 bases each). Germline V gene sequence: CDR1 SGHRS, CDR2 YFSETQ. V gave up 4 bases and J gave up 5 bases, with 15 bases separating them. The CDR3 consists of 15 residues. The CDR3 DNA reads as TGCGCCAGCAGCCTCACAACCTGGGGGACCGGGGAGCTGTTTTTT. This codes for CASSLTTWGTGELFF. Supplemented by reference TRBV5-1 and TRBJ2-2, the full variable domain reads KAGVTQTPRYLIKTRGQQVTLSCSPISGHRSVSWYQQTPGQGLQFLFEYFSETQRNKGNFPGRFSGRQFSNSRSEMNVSTLELGDSALYLCASSLTTWGTGELFFGEGSRLTVL.

CDR3 DNA: TGTGCCAGCTCCCAGCAGGTCTATCGGCCCCAGCATTTT. This encodes CASSQQVYRPQHF. This chain links TRBV3-1 with TRBJ1-5; D is ambiguous. Trimming removed 8 bases at V and 9 bases at J, with 17 bases between. CDR1 LGHDT and CDR2 YNNKEL come from the germline V gene (reference sequence). This CDR3 contains 13 residues.

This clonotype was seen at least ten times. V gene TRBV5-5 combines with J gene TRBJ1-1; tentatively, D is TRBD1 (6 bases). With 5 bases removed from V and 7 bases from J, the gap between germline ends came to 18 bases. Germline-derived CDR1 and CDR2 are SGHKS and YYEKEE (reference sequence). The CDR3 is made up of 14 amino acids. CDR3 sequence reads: CASRQTGCWGEAFF. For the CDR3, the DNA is TGTGCCAGCAGACAAACAGGGTGCTGGGGTGAAGCTTTCTTT.

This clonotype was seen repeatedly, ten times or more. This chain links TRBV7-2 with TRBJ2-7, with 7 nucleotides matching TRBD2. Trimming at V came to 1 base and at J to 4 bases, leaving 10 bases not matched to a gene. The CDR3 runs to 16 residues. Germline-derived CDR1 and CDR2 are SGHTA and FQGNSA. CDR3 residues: CASSLDRASGPYEQYF. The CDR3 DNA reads TGTGCCAGCAGCTTAGATAGGGCTAGCGGACCTTACGAGCAGTACTTC.

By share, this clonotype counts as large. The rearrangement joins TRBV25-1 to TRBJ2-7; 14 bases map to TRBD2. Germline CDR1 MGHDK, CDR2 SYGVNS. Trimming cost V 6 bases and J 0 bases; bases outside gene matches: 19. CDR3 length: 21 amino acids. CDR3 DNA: TGTGCCAGCAGATTTATAGATCCGGGACTAGCGGGGGCACTCCACTCCTACGAGCAGTACTTC. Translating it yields CASRFIDPGLAGALHSYEQYF.

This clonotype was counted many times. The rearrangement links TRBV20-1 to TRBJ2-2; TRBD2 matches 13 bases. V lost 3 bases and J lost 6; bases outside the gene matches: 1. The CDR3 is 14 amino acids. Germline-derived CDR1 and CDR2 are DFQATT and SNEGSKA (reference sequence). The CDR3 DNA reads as TGCAGTGCTAGTGGGACTAGCGGGGCCGGGGAGCTGTTTTTT. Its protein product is CSASGTSGAGELFF.